This is a list of T cell receptor beta chains from one sample in a study of OX40 agonist ivuxolimab in advanced cancers. TCRdb's table, derived via immunoSEQ multiplex PCR, lists solely in-frame clones and lacks some. Here the sample spans tens of thousands of clones, around 89% being singletons. The sequencing here drew on CD4+ or CD8+ T cells sorted from blood, taken in a trial of the OX40 agonist ivuxolimab. These receptor sequences come from an adult with an advanced solid tumor such as melanoma, head and neck, liver or kidney cancer. CDR3s include the opening cysteine and the closing phenylalanine or tryptophan. A D gene is named only where the DNA matches it firmly. The size field is filled for only some rows; it gives once, few, many or a size class.

d_call: .; cdr3_length: 14; j_call: TRBJ2-4; v_call: TRBV18; clone_size: .; cdr3_nt: TGTGCCAGCTCACCATCGGCAGGTCCAAACATTCAGTACTTC; cdr3_aa: CASSPSAGPNIQYF
d_call: .; cdr3_length: 11; j_call: TRBJ1-1; v_call: TRBV5-6; clone_size: few; cdr3_nt: TGTGCCAGCAGCTTGGACACTGAAGCTTTCTTT; cdr3_aa: CASSLDTEAFF
d_call: .; cdr3_length: 14; j_call: TRBJ2-7; v_call: TRBV18; clone_size: .; cdr3_nt: TGTGCCAGCTCTGGAGGCCGGGGTAACTACGAGCAGTACTTC; cdr3_aa: CASSGGRGNYEQYF
d_call: TRBD1; cdr3_length: 15; j_call: TRBJ1-2; v_call: TRBV7-6; clone_size: .; cdr3_nt: TGTGCCAGCAGCCCCCGGACAGGGGGGGACTATGGCTACACCTTC; cdr3_aa: CASSPRTGGDYGYTF
d_call: .; cdr3_length: 12; j_call: TRBJ2-1; v_call: TRBV10-3; clone_size: .; cdr3_nt: TGTGCATCGGCCGACCCCGGTGCCGAGCAGTTCTTC; cdr3_aa: CASADPGAEQFF
d_call: .; cdr3_length: 13; j_call: TRBJ1-6; v_call: TRBV7-6; clone_size: .; cdr3_nt: TGTGCCAGCAGCTTACTGGGGGAAACACCCCTCCACTTT; cdr3_aa: CASSLLGETPLHF
d_call: .; cdr3_length: 12; j_call: TRBJ1-2; v_call: TRBV5-4; clone_size: .; cdr3_nt: TGTGCCAGCAGCCGGGACTATTATGGCTACACCTTC; cdr3_aa: CASSRDYYGYTF
d_call: TRBD2; cdr3_length: 18; j_call: TRBJ2-2; v_call: TRBV7-7; clone_size: .; cdr3_nt: TGTGCTAGCAGCCTTCGGTCGGAAGCGGGGGGGCCGATCGGGGAGCTGTTTTTT; cdr3_aa: CASSLRSEAGGPIGELFF
d_call: .; cdr3_length: 15; j_call: TRBJ2-2; v_call: TRBV9; clone_size: .; cdr3_nt: TGTGCCAGCAGCGCAGACAGCACGAACACCGGGGAGCTGTTTTTT; cdr3_aa: CASSADSTNTGELFF
d_call: TRBD1; cdr3_length: 16; j_call: TRBJ1-1; v_call: TRBV19; clone_size: .; cdr3_nt: TGTGCCAGTACCGAAACTCGGACAGGGAAGAACACTGAAGCTTTCTTT; cdr3_aa: CASTETRTGKNTEAFF
d_call: .; cdr3_length: 11; j_call: TRBJ2-1; v_call: TRBV6-5; clone_size: .; cdr3_nt: TGTGCCAGCAGTTACGGGAATGAGCAGTTCTTC; cdr3_aa: CASSYGNEQFF